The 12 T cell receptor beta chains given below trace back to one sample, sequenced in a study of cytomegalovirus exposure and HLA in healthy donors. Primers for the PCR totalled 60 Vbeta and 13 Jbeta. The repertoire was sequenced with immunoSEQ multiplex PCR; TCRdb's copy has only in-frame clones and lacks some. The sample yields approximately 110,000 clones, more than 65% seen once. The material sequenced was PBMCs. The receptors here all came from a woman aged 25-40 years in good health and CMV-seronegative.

In DNA, the CDR3 is TGTGCCTGGAGGGCCCCGGGCAGGGAATTTGGCTACACCTTC. It codes for CAWRAPGREFGYTF. V is TRBV30 and J is TRBJ1-2; D is perhaps TRBD1 (5 bases). CDR1 is GTSNPN and CDR2 is SVGIG in the germline V gene (reference sequence). Trimming pared 3 bases from V and 7 bases from J, leaving 18 bases between. The CDR3 is made up of 14 amino acids.

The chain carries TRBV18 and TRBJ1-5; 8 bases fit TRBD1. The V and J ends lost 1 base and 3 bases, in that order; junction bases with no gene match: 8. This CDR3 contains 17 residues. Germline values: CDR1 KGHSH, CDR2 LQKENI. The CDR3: CASSPRGGDRLNQPQHF. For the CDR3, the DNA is TGTGCCAGCTCACCACGGGGCGGGGACAGGCTCAATCAGCCCCAGCATTTT.

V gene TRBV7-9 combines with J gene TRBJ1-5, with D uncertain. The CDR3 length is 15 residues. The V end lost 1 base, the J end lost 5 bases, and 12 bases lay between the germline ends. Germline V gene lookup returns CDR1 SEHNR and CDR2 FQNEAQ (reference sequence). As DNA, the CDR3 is TGTGCCAGCAGCTTAGGGCGCGGGGAACATCAGCCCCAGCATTTT. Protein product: CASSLGRGEHQPQHF. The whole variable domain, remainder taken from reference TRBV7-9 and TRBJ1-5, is DTGVSQNPRHKITKRGQNVTFRCDPISEHNRLYWYRQTLGQGPEFLTYFQNEAQLEKSRLLSDRFSAERPKGSFSTLEIQRTEQGDSAMYLCASSLGRGEHQPQHFGDGTRLSIL.

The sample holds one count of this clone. The CDR3 region is CASSHTGGGTEAFF. The DNA of the CDR3 is TGCGCCAGCAGCCATACAGGGGGCGGCACTGAAGCTTTCTTT. The chain links TRBV5-1 to TRBJ1-1; TRBD1 matches at 9 bases. Per the germline V gene, CDR1 is SGHRS and CDR2 is YFSETQ. The length of the CDR3 is 14 residues. The V and J ends lost 4 bases and 4 bases, in that order; junction bases with no gene match: 5.

The CDR3 DNA is TGTGCCAGCAGCTTTACGACCTCCCGGGATGAAAAACTGTTTTTT. It codes for CASSFTTSRDEKLFF. The chain employs TRBV7-9 and TRBJ1-4; D not resolved. The CDR3 extends over 15 amino acids. Between the trimmed V and J ends, which lost 3 bases and 6 bases, there was a span of 14 bases. Germline V gives CDR1 SEHNR, CDR2 FQNEAQ (reference sequence).

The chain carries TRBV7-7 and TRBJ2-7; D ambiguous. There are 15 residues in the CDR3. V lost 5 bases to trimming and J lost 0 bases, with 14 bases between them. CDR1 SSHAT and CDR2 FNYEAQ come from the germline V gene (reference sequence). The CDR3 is CASSPNNSPSYEQYF. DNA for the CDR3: TGTGCCAGCAGCCCGAATAATAGTCCCTCCTACGAGCAGTACTTC.

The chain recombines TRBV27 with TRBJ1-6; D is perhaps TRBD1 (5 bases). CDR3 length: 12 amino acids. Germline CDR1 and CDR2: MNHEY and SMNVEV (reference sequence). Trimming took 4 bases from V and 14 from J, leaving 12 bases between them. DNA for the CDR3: TGTGCCAGCAGTTCGGGGGACGTGGCCCTCCACTTT. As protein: CASSSGDVALHF.

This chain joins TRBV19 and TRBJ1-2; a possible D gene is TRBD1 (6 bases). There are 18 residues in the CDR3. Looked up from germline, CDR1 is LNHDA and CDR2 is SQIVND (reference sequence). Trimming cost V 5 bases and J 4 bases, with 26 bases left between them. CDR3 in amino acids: CASSLDSAPPIPRYGYTF. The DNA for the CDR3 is TGTGCCAGTAGTCTGGACAGTGCTCCACCAATACCTCGCTATGGCTACACCTTC.

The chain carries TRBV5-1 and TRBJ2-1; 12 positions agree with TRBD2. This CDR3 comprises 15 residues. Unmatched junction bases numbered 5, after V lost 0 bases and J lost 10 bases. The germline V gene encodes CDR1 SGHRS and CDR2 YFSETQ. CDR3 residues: CASSLGLAGDREQFF. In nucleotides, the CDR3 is TGCGCCAGCAGCTTGGGACTAGCGGGGGACCGGGAGCAGTTCTTC.

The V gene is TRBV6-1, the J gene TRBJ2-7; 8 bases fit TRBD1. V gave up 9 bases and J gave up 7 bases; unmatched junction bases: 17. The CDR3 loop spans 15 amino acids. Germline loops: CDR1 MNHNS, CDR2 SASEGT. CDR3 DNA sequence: TGTGCCAGTCTTTCAGCCGGGACAGGTCAACGGGAGCAGTACTTC. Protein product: CASLSAGTGQREQYF.

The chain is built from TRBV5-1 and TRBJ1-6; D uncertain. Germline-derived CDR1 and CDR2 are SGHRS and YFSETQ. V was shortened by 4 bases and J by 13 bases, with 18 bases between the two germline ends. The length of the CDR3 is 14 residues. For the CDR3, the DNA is TGCGCCAGCAGCATGAGCCTTTCTTTCTCGCCCCTCCACTTT. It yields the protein CASSMSLSFSPLHF.

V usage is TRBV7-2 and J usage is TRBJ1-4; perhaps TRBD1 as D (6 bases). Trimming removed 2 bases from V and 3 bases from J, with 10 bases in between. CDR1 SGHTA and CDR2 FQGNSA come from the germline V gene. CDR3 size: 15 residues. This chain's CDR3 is CASSLNRVANEKLFF. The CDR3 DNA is TGTGCCAGCAGCTTAAACAGGGTTGCTAATGAAAAACTGTTTTTT.